This TCR beta chain was obtained from a study of CD8+CD57+ T cells in acquired aplastic anemia. Study context: The study obtained an average of 3.2 ug of DNA from sorted CD4+ and CD8+ cells. Healthy donors had, on average, roughly 10 million reads for their CD4+ cells. Study-wide results and caveats: Researchers report that around 31 CD8+ CDR3 sequences appeared in both patients and controls.

V shed 3 bases and J 3 bases; nucleotides not matched to a gene: 4. This CDR3 spans 15 amino acids. The germline V gene encodes CDR1 SGHDN and CDR2 FVKESK. This clonotype was picked up a small number of times. The target antigen is unknown. Using genomic DNA as the template, TCR beta VDJ and CDR3 profiling was carried out. TCRdb called the reads again in MiXCR, with one record for every CDR3 protein. The data hold around 150,000 distinct CDR3 sequences, with around two fifths observed a single time. The TCR comes from a human donor in good health, serving as a control. The sequenced material came from sorted CD4+, CD8+, or CD8+CD57+ T cells (not recorded which) from PBMCs. The V and J genes are TRBV14 and TRBJ2-1; 8 bases line up with TRBD2. Here the CDR3 DNA reads TGTGCCAGCAGCCACAGCGGGAGCTTCTACAATGAGCAGTTCTTC. Protein: CASSHSGSFYNEQFF.